This T cell receptor beta chain is drawn from a study of cytomegalovirus exposure and HLA in healthy donors. Background on the study: Prior work identified roughly 120 million unique TCR beta sequences in some 180 million T cells. General study points: Clonal expansion was found to be greater in HLA-associated TCR beta chains than in equally common others in a later analysis.

Both 60 Vbeta primers and 13 Jbeta primers went into the PCR. The protocol was immunoSEQ multiplex PCR, while the TCRdb copy is restricted to in-frame clones and leaves out a portion. The table records some 160,000 clones, 60% to 80% of them present only once. Concerning this clone itself: Its antigen remains unidentified.

The sequenced sample consisted of PBMCs. The clonotype comes from a man aged 55 to 70 in good health and CMV-seronegative.

CDR3 protein: CASSVGGARGAFF. DNA for the CDR3: TGTGCCAGCAGTGTAGGGGGGGCTAGAGGAGCTTTCTTT. The chain is built from TRBV2 and TRBJ1-1; D possibly corresponds to TRBD1 (6 bases). Trimming removed 4 bases from V and 10 bases from J, with 16 bases in between. Germline assignment: CDR1 SNHLY and CDR2 FYNNEI. The CDR3 contains 13 residues.